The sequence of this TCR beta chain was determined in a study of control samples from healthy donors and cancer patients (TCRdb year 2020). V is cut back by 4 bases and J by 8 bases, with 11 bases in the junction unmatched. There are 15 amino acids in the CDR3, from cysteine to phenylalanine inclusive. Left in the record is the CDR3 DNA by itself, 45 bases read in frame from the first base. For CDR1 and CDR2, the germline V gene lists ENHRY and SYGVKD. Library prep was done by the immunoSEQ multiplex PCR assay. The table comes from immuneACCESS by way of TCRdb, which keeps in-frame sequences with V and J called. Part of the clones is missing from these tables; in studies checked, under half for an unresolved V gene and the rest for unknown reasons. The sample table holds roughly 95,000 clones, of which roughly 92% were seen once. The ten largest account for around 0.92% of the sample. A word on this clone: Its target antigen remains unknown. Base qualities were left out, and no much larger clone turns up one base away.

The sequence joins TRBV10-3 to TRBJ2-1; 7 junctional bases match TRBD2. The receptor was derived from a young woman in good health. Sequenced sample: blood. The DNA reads TGTGCCATCAGTGCGGGGGTAGCGGGTGGGTATGAGCAGTTCTTC. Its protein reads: CAISAGVAGGYEQFF.